This is a list of T cell receptor beta chains from one sample in a study of shared clonotypes between healthy human individuals. Clones were sequenced by immunoSEQ multiplex PCR, and TCRdb holds only the in-frame ones, with some missing. Among about 2 million clones listed, about 94% were seen once. Sequencing was done on a sample of naive CD8+ T cells sorted from blood. The origin of the receptors is a man younger than 35 in good health. CDR3s include the opening cysteine and the closing phenylalanine or tryptophan. D genes are given only for firm matches. Clone size is not always given. Where it is, it says once, few, many or a class for expanded clones.

>TRBV13|-|-|TRBJ2-7
TGTGCCAGCAGCTTAGACAGCGAGGAAGACGAGCAGTACTTC
CASSLDSEEDEQYF
>TRBV18|-|-|TRBJ2-5
TGTGCCAGCTCACCACCGAAAGGGGCCGTGGAGACCCAGTACTTC
CASSPPKGAVETQYF
>TRBV25-1|TRBD1|-|TRBJ2-5
TGTGCCAGCAGTGGATCAGGGGGCTTTTATTGGGAGACCCAGTACTTC
CASSGSGGFYWETQYF
>TRBV10-3|-|-|TRBJ2-7
TGTGCCATCAGTGAACCAGGGAGCTCCTACGAGCAGTACTTC
CAISEPGSSYEQYF
>TRBV5-1|-|-|TRBJ1-1
TGCGCCAGCAGCCGGAATTCGGGAGTAATGATTGAAGCTTTCTTT
CASSRNSGVMIEAFF
>TRBV28|TRBD2|-|TRBJ2-7
TGTGCCAGCAGTCTAGCGGGGGGTACCTACGAGCAGTACTTC
CASSLAGGTYEQYF
>TRBV11-2|-|-|TRBJ2-1
TGTGCCAGCAGCGAGGACGGGGACAATGAGCAGTTCTTC
CASSEDGDNEQFF
>TRBV7-9|TRBD1|-|TRBJ2-7
TGTGCCAGCAGCCCTGTCGACAGGGTTCTCTACGAGCAGTACTTC
CASSPVDRVLYEQYF
>TRBV4-1|TRBD1|once|TRBJ2-5
TGCGCCAGCAGCCATCGCCAGGGGGACAAAGGTTGGGAGACCCAGTACTTC
CASSHRQGDKGWETQYF
>TRBV11-2|TRBD2|-|TRBJ2-3
TGTGCCAGCAGCTTGAGTGGGGCGGGAGGGGTCACAGATACGCAGTATTTT
CASSLSGAGGVTDTQYF
>TRBV28|-|-|TRBJ1-5
TGTGCCAGCAGCCCCCGGGGCAACAATCAGCCCCAGCATTTT
CASSPRGNNQPQHF
>TRBV4-1|-|-|TRBJ1-6
TGCGCCAGCAGCCAAGATCCGGGGATAGACTATAATTCACCCCTCCACTTT
CASSQDPGIDYNSPLHF
>TRBV7-9|TRBD1|-|TRBJ1-1
TGTGCCAGCAGCTTAGCGGGGACAGGGGACACTGAAGCTTTCTTT
CASSLAGTGDTEAFF
>TRBV29-1|-|-|TRBJ2-3
TGCAGCGTTGAAGTAGCAGATACGCAGTATTTT
CSVEVADTQYF
>TRBV4-3|TRBD1|-|TRBJ2-2
TGCGCCAGCAGCCAAGACCCCGGGACAGGGTATACCGGGGAGCTGTTTTTT
CASSQDPGTGYTGELFF
>TRBV5-4|-|-|TRBJ1-1
TGTGCCAGCGGGCCGATCACTGAAGCTTTCTTT
CASGPITEAFF
>TRBV19|TRBD1|-|TRBJ2-7
TGTGCCAGTAGTGAAATACAGGGGTTGGCCTACGAGCAGTACTTC
CASSEIQGLAYEQYF
>TRBV5-8|-|-|TRBJ1-1
TGTGCCAGCAGCTTGGGTTCGGGGGACACTGAAGCTTTCTTT
CASSLGSGDTEAFF
>TRBV10-3|-|-|TRBJ2-7
TGTGCCATCAGTGAGCCTCAATCTAGTCCCTACGAGCAGTACTTC
CAISEPQSSPYEQYF